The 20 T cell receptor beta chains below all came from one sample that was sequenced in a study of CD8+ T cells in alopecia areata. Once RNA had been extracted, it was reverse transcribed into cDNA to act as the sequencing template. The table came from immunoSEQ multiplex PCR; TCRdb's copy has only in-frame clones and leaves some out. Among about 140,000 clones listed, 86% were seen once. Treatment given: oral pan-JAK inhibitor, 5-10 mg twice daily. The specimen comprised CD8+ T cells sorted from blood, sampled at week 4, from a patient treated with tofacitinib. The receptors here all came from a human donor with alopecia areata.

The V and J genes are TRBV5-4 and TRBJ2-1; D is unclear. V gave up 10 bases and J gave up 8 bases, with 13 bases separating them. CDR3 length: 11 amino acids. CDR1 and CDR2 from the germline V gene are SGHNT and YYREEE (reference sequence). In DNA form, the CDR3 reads TGTGCCTTTGAGGCCTCGGATGAGCAGTTCTTC. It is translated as CAFEASDEQFF.

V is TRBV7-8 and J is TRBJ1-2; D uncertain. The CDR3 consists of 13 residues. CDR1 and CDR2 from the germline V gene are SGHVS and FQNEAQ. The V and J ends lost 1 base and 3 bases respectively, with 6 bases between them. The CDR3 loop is CASSLDTDYGYTF. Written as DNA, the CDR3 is TGTGCCAGCAGCTTAGATACAGACTATGGCTACACCTTC. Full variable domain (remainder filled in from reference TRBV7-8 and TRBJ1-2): GAGVSQSPRYKVAKRGQDVALRCDPISGHVSLFWYQQALGQGPEFLTYFQNEAQLDKSGLPSDRFFAERPEGSVSTLKIQRTQQEDSAVYLCASSLDTDYGYTFGSGTRLTVV.

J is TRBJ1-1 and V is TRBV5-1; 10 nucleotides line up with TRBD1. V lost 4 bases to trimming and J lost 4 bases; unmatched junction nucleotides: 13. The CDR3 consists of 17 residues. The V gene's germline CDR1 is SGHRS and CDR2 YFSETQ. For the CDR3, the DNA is TGCGCCAGCAGCACTGGGGACAGGGGTCGGTTCGGCACTGAAGCTTTCTTT. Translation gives CASSTGDRGRFGTEAFF.

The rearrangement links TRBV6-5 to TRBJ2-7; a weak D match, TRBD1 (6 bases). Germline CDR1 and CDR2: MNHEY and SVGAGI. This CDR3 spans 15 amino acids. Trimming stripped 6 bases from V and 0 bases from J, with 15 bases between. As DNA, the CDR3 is TGTGCCAGCAGGGGTGGTGTGGGGGCCTCCTACGAGCAGTACTTC. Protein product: CASRGGVGASYEQYF.

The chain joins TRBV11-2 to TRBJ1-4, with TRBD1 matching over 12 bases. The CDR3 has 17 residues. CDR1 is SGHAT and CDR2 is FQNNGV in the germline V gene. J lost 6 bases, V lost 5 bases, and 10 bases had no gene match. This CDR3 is CASSPRGQGAVDEKLFF. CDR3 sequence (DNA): TGTGCCAGCAGCCCCCGGGGACAGGGGGCGGTGGATGAAAAACTGTTTTTT.

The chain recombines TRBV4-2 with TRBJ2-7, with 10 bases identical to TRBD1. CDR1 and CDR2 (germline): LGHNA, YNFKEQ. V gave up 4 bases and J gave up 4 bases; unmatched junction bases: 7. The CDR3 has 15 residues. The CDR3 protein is CASSRRQGAWYEQYF. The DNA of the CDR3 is TGTGCCAGCAGCCGCCGACAGGGGGCATGGTACGAGCAGTACTTC.

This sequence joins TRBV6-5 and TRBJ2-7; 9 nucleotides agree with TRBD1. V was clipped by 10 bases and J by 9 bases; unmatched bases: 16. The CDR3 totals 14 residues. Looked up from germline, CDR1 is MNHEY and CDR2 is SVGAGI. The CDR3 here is CATQPQGQGVLQYF. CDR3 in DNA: TGTGCCACCCAGCCCCAGGGACAGGGAGTTCTGCAGTACTTC.

DNA of the CDR3: TGTGCCAGCAGCCCAGACCAGTACAATGAGCAGTTCTTC. Its protein product is CASSPDQYNEQFF. This rearrangement joins TRBV13 to TRBJ2-1; D gene ambiguous. Germline CDR1 PRHDT, CDR2 FYEKMQ (reference sequence). The V gene lost 5 bases and the J gene lost 4 bases, with 9 bases spanning the gap. This CDR3 comprises 13 residues.

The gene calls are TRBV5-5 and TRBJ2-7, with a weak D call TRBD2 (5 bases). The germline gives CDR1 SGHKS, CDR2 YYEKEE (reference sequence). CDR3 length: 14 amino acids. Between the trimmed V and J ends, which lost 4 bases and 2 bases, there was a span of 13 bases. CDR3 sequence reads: CASSRTSGTYEQYF. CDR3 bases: TGTGCCAGCAGCCGCACCAGCGGTACCTACGAGCAGTACTTC.

The DNA of the CDR3 is TGTGCCAGCAACTACTACGATGTCGGGGAGCAGTACTTC. Translation gives CASNYYDVGEQYF. The J gene is TRBJ2-7, the V gene TRBV7-9; D uncertain. Germline loops: CDR1 SEHNR, CDR2 FQNEAQ (reference sequence). This CDR3 has 13 amino acids. Trimming pared 7 bases from V and 7 bases from J, leaving 17 bases between.

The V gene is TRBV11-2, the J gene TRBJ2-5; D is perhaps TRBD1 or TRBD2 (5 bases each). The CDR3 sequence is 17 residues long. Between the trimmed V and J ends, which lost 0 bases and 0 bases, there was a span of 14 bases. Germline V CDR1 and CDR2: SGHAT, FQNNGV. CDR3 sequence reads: CASSLDAFLGDQETQYF. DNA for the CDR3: TGTGCCAGCAGCTTAGACGCCTTTTTGGGGGACCAAGAGACCCAGTACTTC.

The CDR3 loop is CASSPDGREQYF. The DNA for the CDR3 is TGCGCCAGCAGCCCGGACGGTCGCGAGCAGTACTTC. The genes are TRBV4-1 and TRBJ2-7, with no clear D. The CDR3 has 12 amino acids. V lost 4 bases to trimming and J lost 6 bases, with 10 bases between them. Germline CDR1 and CDR2: MGHRA and YSYEKL.

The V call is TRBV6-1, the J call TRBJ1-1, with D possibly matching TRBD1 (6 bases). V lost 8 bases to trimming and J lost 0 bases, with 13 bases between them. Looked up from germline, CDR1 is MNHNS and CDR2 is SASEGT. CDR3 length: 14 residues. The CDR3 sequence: CASWRGAMNTEAFF. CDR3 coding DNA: TGTGCCAGCTGGAGGGGGGCAATGAACACTGAAGCTTTCTTT.

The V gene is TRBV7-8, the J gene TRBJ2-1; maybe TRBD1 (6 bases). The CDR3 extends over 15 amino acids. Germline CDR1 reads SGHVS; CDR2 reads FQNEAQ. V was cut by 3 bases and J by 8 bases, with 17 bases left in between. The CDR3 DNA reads TGTGCCAGCAGCTTCCTGTCAGGGGCCGAGGATGAGCAGTTCTTC. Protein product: CASSFLSGAEDEQFF.

CDR3 nucleotides: TGCAGCGTCGAACAGGAGAACTACAATGAGCAGTTCTTC. It is translated as CSVEQENYNEQFF. The rearrangement uses TRBV29-1 and TRBJ2-1; perhaps TRBD1 as D (5 bases). The CDR3 totals 13 residues. The ends were cut back, 6 bases at V and 3 bases at J, with 12 bases in the middle. Per germline, CDR1 SQVTM and CDR2 ANQGSEA.

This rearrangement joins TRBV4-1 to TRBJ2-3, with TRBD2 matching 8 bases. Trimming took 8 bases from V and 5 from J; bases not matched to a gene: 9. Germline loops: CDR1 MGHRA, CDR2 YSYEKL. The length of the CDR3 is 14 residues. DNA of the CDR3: TGCGCCAGCGGGAGCGGGGGCGCCCTAGATACGCAGTATTTT. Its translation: CASGSGGALDTQYF.

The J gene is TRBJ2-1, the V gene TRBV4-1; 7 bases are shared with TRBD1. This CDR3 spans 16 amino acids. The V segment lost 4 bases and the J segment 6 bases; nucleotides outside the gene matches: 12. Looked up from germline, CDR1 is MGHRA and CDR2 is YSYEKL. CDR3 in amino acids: CASSPQSPDRANEQFF. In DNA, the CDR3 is TGCGCCAGCAGCCCCCAGTCCCCCGACAGGGCCAATGAGCAGTTCTTC.

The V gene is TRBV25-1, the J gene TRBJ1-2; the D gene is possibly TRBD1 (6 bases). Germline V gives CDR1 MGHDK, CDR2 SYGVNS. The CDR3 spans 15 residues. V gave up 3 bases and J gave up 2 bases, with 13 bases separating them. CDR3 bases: TGTGCCAGCAGTGAGTGGGGGGCGAGAAACTATGGCTACACCTTC. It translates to CASSEWGARNYGYTF.

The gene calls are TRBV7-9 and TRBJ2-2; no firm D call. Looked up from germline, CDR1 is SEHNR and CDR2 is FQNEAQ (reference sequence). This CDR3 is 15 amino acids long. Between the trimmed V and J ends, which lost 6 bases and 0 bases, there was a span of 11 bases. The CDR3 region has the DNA TGTGCCAGCAGACCCCCAAAGGCGAACACCGGGGAGCTGTTTTTT. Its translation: CASRPPKANTGELFF.

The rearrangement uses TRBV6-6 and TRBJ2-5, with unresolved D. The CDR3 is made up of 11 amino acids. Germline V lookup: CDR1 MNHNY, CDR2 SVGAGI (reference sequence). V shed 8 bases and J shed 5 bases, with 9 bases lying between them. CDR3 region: CASSGVETQYF. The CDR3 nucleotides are TGTGCCAGCTCAGGTGTTGAGACCCAGTACTTC.